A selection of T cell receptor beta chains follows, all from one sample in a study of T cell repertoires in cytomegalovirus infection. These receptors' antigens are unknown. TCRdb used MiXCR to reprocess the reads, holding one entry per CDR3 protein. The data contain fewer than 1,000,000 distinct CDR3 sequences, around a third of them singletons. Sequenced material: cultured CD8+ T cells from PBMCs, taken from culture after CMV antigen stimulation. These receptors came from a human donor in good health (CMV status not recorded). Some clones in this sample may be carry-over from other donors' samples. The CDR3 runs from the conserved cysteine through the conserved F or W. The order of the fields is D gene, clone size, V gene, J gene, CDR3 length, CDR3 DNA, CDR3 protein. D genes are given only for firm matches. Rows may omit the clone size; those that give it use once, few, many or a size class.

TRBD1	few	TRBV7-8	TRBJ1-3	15	TGTGCCAGCAGCTTAGGCAGGGGGCCAGGAAACACCATATATTTT	CASSLGRGPGNTIYF
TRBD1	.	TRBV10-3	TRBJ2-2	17	TGTGCCATCAGTGGCCCCGGACAGGGGGCTGACACCGGGGAGCTGTTTTTT	CAISGPGQGADTGELFF
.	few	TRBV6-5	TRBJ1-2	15	TGTGCCAGCAGTTACCGGATCGGACACGTCTATGGCTACACCTTC	CASSYRIGHVYGYTF
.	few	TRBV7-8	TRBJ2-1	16	TGTGCCAGCAGCCTGGGGGGGGGCGGGCCCTACAATGAGCAGTTCTTC	CASSLGGGGPYNEQFF
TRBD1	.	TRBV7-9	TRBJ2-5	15	TGTGCCAACAGCCCGCCGGGACAGGGGAAAGAGACCCAGTACTTC	CANSPPGQGKETQYF
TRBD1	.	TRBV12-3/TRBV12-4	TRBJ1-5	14	TGTGCCAGCAAGCCAGGGGGCCTAAATCAGCCCCAGCATTTT	CASKPGGLNQPQHF
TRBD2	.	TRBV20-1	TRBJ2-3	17	TGCAGTGCTAGGTCAGATAGGCCTCTAGCGGGAAAAGATACGCAGTATTTT	CSARSDRPLAGKDTQYF
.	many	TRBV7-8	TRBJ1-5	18	TGTGCCAGCAGCTTAGGCACGACAGGAGTAGGGAGCAATCAGCCCCAGCATTTT	CASSLGTTGVGSNQPQHF
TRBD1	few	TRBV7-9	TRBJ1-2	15	TGTGCCAGCAGCTTACCCACAGGGGGAAGGTATGGCTACACCTTC	CASSLPTGGRYGYTF
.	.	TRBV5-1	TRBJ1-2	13	TGCGCCAGCAGCCAGGGGCTCCCAAGGGGCTACACCTTC	CASSQGLPRGYTF
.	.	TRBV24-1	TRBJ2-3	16	TGTGCCACCAGTGACCGAGCAACTTCCGGCACAGATACGCAGTATTTT	CATSDRATSGTDTQYF
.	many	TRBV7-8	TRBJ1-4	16	TGTGCCAGCAGCTTCCGACCCCGTGCAACTAATGAAAAACTGTTTTTT	CASSFRPRATNEKLFF
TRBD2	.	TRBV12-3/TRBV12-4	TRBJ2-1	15	TGTGCCAGCAGTTGGGGTAGCGGGGGGTACAATGAGCAGTTCTTC	CASSWGSGGYNEQFF
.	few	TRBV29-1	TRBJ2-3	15	TGCAGCGTTGAAGATCCCCGGGCACTACAAGCGGCGCAGTATTTT	CSVEDPRALQAAQYF
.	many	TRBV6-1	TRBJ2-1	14	TGTGCCAGCCGTCCGGGGAGCTCCTACAATGAGCAGTTCTTC	CASRPGSSYNEQFF
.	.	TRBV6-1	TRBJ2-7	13	TGTGCCAGCAGTGAGGGAGTATCCTACGAGCAGTACTTC	CASSEGVSYEQYF
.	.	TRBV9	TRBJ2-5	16	TGTGCCAGCAGCGTAGGAGTAGCGGAACTCCAAGAGACCCAGTACTTC	CASSVGVAELQETQYF
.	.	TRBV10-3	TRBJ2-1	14	TGTGCCATCAGTGATTCAGCTTCCTACAATGAGCAGTTCTTC	CAISDSASYNEQFF
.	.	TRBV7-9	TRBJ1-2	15	TGTGCCAGCAGTCGCGACGCCGAGGGAGACTATGGCTACACCTTC	CASSRDAEGDYGYTF
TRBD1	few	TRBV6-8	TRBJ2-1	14	TGTGCCAGCAGTTACGGAGCCAGGGGGAATGAGCAGTTCTTC	CASSYGARGNEQFF
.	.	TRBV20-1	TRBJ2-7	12	TGCAGTGCTAGAGTGGGCCTTACGGAGCAGTACTTC	CSARVGLTEQYF
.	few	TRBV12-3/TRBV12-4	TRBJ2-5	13	TGTGCCAGCAGTGCCTATTTAAGGGAGACCCAGTACTTC	CASSAYLRETQYF
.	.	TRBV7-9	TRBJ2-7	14	TGTGCCAGCAGCCCCCCGGGCCCAGGGTACGAGCAGTACTTC	CASSPPGPGYEQYF
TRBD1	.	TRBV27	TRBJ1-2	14	TGTGCCAGCAGCCCTGACAGGGGGCGGCCCGGCTACACCTTC	CASSPDRGRPGYTF
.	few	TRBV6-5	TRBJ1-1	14	TGTGCCAGCAGTTACGGGTGGGGGCAAGCTGAAGCTTTCTTT	CASSYGWGQAEAFF
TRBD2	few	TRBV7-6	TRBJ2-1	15	TGTGCCAGCAGCTTAGGTCCTAGCGGGGGTAATGAGCAGTTCTTC	CASSLGPSGGNEQFF
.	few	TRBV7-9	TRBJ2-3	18	TGTGCCAGCAGCTCCCCCTGGGTGGCCAATTCTAAACGGGATACGCAGTATTTT	CASSSPWVANSKRDTQYF
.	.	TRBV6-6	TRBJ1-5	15	TGTGCCAGCAGTTACTCAAGAGGGGTTAGTCAGCCCCAGCATTTT	CASSYSRGVSQPQHF
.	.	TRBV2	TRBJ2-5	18	TGTGCCAGCAGTCTTGACGAAAATGAGGTCGTGGGTCAAGAGACCCAGTACTTC	CASSLDENEVVGQETQYF
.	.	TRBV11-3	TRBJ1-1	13	TGTGCCAGCAGCAACCGGGACACGACTGAAGCTTTCTTT	CASSNRDTTEAFF
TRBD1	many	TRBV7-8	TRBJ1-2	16	TGTGCCAGCAGCTTAGCGCTGGGACAGGTCGTCGGTGGCTACACCTTC	CASSLALGQVVGGYTF
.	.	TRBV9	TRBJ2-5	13	TGTGCCAGCAGCGGATCCTCCTCTGCGACCCAGTACTTC	CASSGSSSATQYF
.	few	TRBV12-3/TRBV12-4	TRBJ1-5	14	TGTGCCAGCGCCAAGGGAGGAAAAAGTCAGCCCCAGCATTTT	CASAKGGKSQPQHF
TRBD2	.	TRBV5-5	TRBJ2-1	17	TGTGCCAGCAGCCCGGGGGGTGGGTTCAGCTCCTACAATGAGCAGTTCTTC	CASSPGGGFSSYNEQFF
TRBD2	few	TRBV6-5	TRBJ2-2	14	TGTGCCAGCAGGCTATGGGAGGGCACCGGGGAGCTGTTTTTT	CASRLWEGTGELFF
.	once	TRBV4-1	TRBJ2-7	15	TGCGCCAGCAGCCCCGGGCCAACAGGCGTCTACGAGCAGTACTTC	CASSPGPTGVYEQYF
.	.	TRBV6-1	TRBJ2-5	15	TGTGCCAGCAGTCCCCGAGGGGGGCTCCAAGAGACCCAGTACTTC	CASSPRGGLQETQYF
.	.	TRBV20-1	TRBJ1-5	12	TGCAGTGCTAGAGATGGTAATCAGCCCCAGCATTTT	CSARDGNQPQHF
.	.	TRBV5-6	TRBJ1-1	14	TGTGCCAGCAGCTTGTTAGGTGAAGTGACTGAAGCTTTCTTT	CASSLLGEVTEAFF
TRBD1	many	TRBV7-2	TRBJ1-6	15	TGTGCCAGCACCACCACCGGGACAGGGGTTTCACCCCTCCACTTT	CASTTTGTGVSPLHF
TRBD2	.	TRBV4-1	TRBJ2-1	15	TGCGCCAGCAGCCAAGAGGGGGGGGAGTACAATGAGCAGTTCTTC	CASSQEGGEYNEQFF
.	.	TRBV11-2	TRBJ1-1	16	TGTGCCAGCAGCCCATACGAGCGCGCAGGGACTACTGAAGCTTTCTTT	CASSPYERAGTTEAFF
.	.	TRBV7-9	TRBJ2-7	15	TGTGCCAGCAGCTACCAGACAGGTTGGTCAAGTGGGCAGTACTTC	CASSYQTGWSSGQYF
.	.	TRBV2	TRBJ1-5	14	TGTGCCAGCAGGGATAGACAGGGCAATCAGCCCCAGCATTTT	CASRDRQGNQPQHF
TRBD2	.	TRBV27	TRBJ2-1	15	TGTGCCAGCAGCCCCGGGGGGGTATCCTACAATGAGCAGTTCTTC	CASSPGGVSYNEQFF
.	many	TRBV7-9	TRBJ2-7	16	TGTGCCAGCAGCGGTATCACCGGGACACCTTCCTACGAGCAGTACTTC	CASSGITGTPSYEQYF
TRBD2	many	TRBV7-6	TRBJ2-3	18	TGTGCCAGCAGCCAGGGGGAACTAGCGGGGGCTTTCACAGATACGCAGTATTTT	CASSQGELAGAFTDTQYF
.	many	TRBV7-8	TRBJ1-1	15	TGTGCCAGCAGTTTAGCGGGACGAGTGAACACTGAAGCTTTCTTT	CASSLAGRVNTEAFF
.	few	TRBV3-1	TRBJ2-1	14	TGTGCCAGCAGCCAAGAGGGGATCTACAATGAGCAGTTCTTC	CASSQEGIYNEQFF
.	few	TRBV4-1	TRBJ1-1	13	TGCGCCAGCAGCCAAGAGGGGAACTCTGAAGCTTTCTTT	CASSQEGNSEAFF
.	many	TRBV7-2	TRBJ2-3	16	TGTGCCAGCAGCCTAGAGGTCAGGGGAGGCGCAGATACGCAGTATTTT	CASSLEVRGGADTQYF
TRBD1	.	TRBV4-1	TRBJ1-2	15	TGCGCCAGCAGCCCTTCCGTACAGGGGGCTTCCGGCTACACCTTC	CASSPSVQGASGYTF
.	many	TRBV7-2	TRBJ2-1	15	TGTGCCAGCAGCTTAGATGGCCAGCCCTACAATGAGCAGTTCTTC	CASSLDGQPYNEQFF